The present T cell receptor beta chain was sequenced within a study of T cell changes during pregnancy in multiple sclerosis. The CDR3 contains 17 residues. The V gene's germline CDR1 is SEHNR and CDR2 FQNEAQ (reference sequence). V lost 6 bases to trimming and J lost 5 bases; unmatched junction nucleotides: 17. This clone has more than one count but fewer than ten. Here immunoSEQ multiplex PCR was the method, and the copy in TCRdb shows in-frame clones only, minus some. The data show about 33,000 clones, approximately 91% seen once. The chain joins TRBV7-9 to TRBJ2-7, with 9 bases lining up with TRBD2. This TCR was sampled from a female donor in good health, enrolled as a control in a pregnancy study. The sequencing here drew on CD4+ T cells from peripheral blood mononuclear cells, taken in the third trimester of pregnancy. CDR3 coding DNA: TGTGCCAGCAGTTCTCCCCCGGGACTAGCCCTATGGGACGAGCAGTACTTC. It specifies CASSSPPGLALWDEQYF.